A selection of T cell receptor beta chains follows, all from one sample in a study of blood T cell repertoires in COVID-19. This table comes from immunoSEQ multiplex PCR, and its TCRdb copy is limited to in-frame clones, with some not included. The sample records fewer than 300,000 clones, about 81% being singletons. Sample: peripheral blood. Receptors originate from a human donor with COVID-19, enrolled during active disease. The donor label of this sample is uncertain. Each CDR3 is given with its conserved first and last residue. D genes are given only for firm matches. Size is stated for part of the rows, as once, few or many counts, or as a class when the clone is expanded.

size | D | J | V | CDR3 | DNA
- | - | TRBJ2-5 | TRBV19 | CASSMNVGRRETQYF | TGTGCCAGTAGTATGAACGTGGGGAGGAGAGAGACCCAGTACTTC
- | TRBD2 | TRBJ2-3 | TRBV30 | CAWRVAGGTDTQYF | TGTGCCTGGAGGGTAGCGGGAGGCACAGATACGCAGTATTTT
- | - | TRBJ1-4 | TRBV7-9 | CATQRSTNEKLFF | TGTGCCACCCAAAGGAGCACTAATGAAAAACTGTTTTTT
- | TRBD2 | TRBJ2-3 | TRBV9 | CASSPMGLAGGDTQYF | TGTGCCAGCAGCCCAATGGGACTAGCGGGAGGAGATACGCAGTATTTT
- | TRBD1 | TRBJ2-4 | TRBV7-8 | CASSPKTGDQNIQYF | TGTGCCAGCAGCCCGAAGACAGGGGACCAAAACATTCAGTACTTC
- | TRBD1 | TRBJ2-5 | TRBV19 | CASRGTAREGTQYF | TGTGCCAGTAGAGGGACAGCAAGAGAAGGGACCCAGTACTTC
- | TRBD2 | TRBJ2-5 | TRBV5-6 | CASSLAGLAVQETQYF | TGTGCCAGCAGCTTGGCGGGACTAGCGGTGCAAGAGACCCAGTACTTC
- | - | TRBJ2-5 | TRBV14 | CASRPFGGQETQYF | TGTGCCAGCAGGCCCTTTGGAGGCCAAGAGACCCAGTACTTC
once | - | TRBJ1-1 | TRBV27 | CASRPSGNTEAFF | TGTGCCAGCAGGCCTTCGGGGAACACTGAAGCTTTCTTT
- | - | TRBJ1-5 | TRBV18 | CASSPTWQGENQPQHF | TGTGCCAGCTCACCGACTTGGCAGGGTGAGAATCAGCCCCAGCATTTT
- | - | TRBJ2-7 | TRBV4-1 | CASSPSEGALREQYF | TGCGCCAGCAGCCCATCGGAGGGGGCCCTCCGCGAGCAGTACTTC
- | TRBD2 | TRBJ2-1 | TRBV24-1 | CATSTSGTSGSYSYNEQFF | TGTGCCACCAGTACCTCCGGGACTAGCGGGAGTTACTCCTACAATGAGCAGTTCTTC
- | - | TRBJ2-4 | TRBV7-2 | CASSLRHEGIQYF | TGTGCCAGCAGCCTACGTCACGAGGGCATTCAGTACTTC
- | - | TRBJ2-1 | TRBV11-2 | CASRTGSVEGGYNEQFF | TGTGCCAGCAGGACAGGGTCGGTGGAGGGGGGCTACAATGAGCAGTTCTTC
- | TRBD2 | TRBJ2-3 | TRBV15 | CATSRDPSGSTDTQYF | TGTGCCACCAGCAGAGACCCTAGCGGTAGCACAGATACGCAGTATTTT
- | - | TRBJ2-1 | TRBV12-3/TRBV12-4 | CANRRAGLGEQFF | TGTGCCAACCGGAGGGCGGGACTCGGTGAGCAGTTCTTC
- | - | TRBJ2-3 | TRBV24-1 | CATSDRDRVGTDTQYF | TGTGCCACCAGTGATCGAGACAGAGTTGGCACAGATACGCAGTATTTT
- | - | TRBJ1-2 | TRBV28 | CASSLGRVRGYTF | TGTGCCAGCAGTTTAGGCAGGGTGAGGGGCTACACCTTC
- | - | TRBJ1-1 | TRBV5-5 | CASRRDAGGAPTEAFF | TGTGCCAGCAGACGCGATGCGGGCGGGGCCCCCACTGAAGCTTTCTTT
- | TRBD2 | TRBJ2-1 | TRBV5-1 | CASSSRGLGSQAGGPYNEQFF | TGCGCCAGCAGCTCCAGGGGGCTGGGGTCCCAAGCGGGAGGGCCCTACAATGAGCAGTTCTTC
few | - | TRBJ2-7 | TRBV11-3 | CASSLGPGGLEQYF | TGTGCCAGCAGCTTAGGGCCGGGGGGCCTCGAGCAGTACTTC
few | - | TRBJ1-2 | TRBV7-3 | CASSQSPTGGGYTF | TGTGCCAGCAGCCAATCACCGACAGGAGGCGGCTACACCTTC
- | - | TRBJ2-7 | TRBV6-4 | CASSEQGGPYEQYF | TGTGCCAGCAGTGAACAGGGAGGGCCCTACGAGCAGTACTTC
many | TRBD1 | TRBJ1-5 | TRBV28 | CASTSLMGQGEYSNQPQHF | TGTGCCAGCACCTCCCTAATGGGTCAGGGGGAATATAGCAATCAGCCCCAGCATTTT
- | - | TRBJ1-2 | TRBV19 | CASRGLSPTYGYTF | TGTGCCAGTAGGGGACTTTCACCGACCTATGGCTACACCTTC
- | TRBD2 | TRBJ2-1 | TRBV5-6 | CASSLRVVAGVYEQFF | TGTGCCAGCAGCTTGCGGGTCGTAGCGGGAGTTTATGAGCAGTTCTTC
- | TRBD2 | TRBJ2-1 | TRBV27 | CASSSPGLADTYNEQFF | TGTGCCAGCAGTTCTCCGGGACTAGCGGACACCTACAATGAGCAGTTCTTC
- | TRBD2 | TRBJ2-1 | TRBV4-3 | CASSVLNSGTSANEQFF | TGCGCCAGCAGCGTACTAAACTCCGGGACTAGCGCCAATGAGCAGTTCTTC
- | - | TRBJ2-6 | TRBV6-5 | CASKRTASGANVLTF | TGTGCCAGCAAACGGACAGCCTCTGGGGCCAACGTCCTGACTTTC
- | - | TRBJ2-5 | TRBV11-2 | CASSSSGIQETQYF | TGTGCCAGCAGCTCATCCGGGATTCAAGAGACCCAGTACTTC
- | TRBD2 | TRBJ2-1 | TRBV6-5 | CASSYSTSGSGNEQFF | TGTGCCAGCAGTTACTCGACTAGCGGGAGTGGCAATGAGCAGTTCTTC
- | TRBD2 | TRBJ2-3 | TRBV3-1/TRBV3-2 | CASSQPTGTSGSGITDTQYF | TGTGCCAGCAGCCAACCCACCGGGACTAGCGGGAGTGGAATTACAGATACGCAGTATTTT
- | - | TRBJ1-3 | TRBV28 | CATVTAGNTIYF | TGTGCCACCGTGACGGCCGGGAACACCATATATTTT
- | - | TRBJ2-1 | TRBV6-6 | CASSYPYSNEQFF | TGTGCCAGCAGTTACCCATATAGCAATGAGCAGTTCTTC
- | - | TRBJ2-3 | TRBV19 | CATTPNRDTGTDTQYF | TGTGCCACCACTCCTAACCGGGACACAGGCACAGATACGCAGTATTTT
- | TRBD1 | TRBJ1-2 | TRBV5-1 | CASSFDRGYGYTF | TGCGCCAGCAGCTTTGACAGGGGGTATGGCTACACCTTC
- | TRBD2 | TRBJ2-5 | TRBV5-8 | CASSSITSGSRQETQYF | TGTGCCAGCAGCTCAATCACTAGCGGGAGTCGCCAAGAGACCCAGTACTTC
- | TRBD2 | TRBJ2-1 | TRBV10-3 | CAISPTSGRTDEQFF | TGTGCCATCAGTCCCACTAGCGGGAGGACGGATGAGCAGTTCTTC
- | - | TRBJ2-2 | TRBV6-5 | CARVLFLAHRGAVF | TGTGCCCGTGTCCTTTTCCTCGCCCACCGGGGAGCTGTTTTT
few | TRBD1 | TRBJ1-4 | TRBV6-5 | CASSPGQGINEKLFF | TGTGCCAGCAGTCCTGGACAGGGCATTAATGAAAAACTGTTTTTT
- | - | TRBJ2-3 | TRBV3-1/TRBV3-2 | CASSQLNSKDTQYF | TGTGCCAGCAGCCAACTAAACAGTAAAGATACGCAGTATTTT
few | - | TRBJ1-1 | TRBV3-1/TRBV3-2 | CASSPLYREAFF | TGTGCCAGCAGCCCCCTCTACAGAGAAGCTTTCTTT
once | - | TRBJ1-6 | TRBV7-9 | CASSEVRDYNSPLHF | TGTGCCAGCAGCGAGGTCCGGGATTATAATTCACCCCTCCACTTT
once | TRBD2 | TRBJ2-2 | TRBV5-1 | CASSGASGTGELFF | TGCGCCAGCTCGGGGGCTAGCGGGACCGGGGAGCTGTTTTTT
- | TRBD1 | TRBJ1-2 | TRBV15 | CATSSLYRGRGYTF | TGTGCCACCAGCAGCCTATACAGGGGGCGCGGCTACACCTTC
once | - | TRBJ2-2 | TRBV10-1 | CASSPSGTGELFF | TGCGCCAGCAGCCCGAGCGGAACCGGGGAGCTGTTTTTT
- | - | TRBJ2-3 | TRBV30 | CAWSVGQGGDTQYF | TGTGCCTGGAGTGTTGGGCAGGGGGGAGATACGCAGTATTTT
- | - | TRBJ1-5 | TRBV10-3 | CAISAVGGALGNQPQHF | TGTGCCATCAGTGCGGTGGGGGGGGCGTTGGGCAATCAGCCCCAGCATTTT
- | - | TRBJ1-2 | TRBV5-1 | CASSLWGEAYGYTF | TGCGCCAGCAGCTTGTGGGGGGAAGCCTATGGCTACACCTTC
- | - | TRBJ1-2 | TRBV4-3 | CASSQEGGVGGYTF | TGCGCCAGCAGCCAAGAGGGGGGAGTCGGGGGCTACACCTTC
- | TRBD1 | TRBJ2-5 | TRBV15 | CATSRDREETQYF | TGTGCCACCAGCCGGGACAGGGAAGAGACCCAGTACTTC
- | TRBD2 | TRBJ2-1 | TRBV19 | CASSSSGRAGEQFF | TGTGCCAGTAGTTCTAGCGGGAGGGCCGGAGAGCAGTTCTTC
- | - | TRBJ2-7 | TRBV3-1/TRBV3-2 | CASSQDWGLGVSYEQYF | TGTGCCAGCAGCCAAGATTGGGGTCTGGGAGTTTCCTACGAGCAGTACTTC
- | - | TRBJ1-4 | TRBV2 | CASSVRGSESNEKLFF | TGTGCCAGCAGTGTTAGGGGGTCCGAATCAAATGAAAAACTGTTTTTT
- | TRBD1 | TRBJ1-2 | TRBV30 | CAWGQGENGYTF | TGTGCCTGGGGACAGGGGGAGAATGGCTACACCTTC
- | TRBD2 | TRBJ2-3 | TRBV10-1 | CASSTGTSEGTDTQYF | TGCGCCAGCTCGACGGGGACTAGCGAAGGCACAGATACGCAGTATTTT
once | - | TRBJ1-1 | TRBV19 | CASRRAGGPDPYVNTEAFF | TGTGCCAGTAGGAGGGCGGGGGGCCCCGACCCGTATGTGAACACTGAAGCTTTCTTT
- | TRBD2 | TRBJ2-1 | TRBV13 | CASSLGPGLENEQFF | TGTGCCAGCAGCTTAGGCCCGGGACTAGAAAATGAGCAGTTCTTC
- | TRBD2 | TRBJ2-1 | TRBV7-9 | CASSPLAGVSDEQFF | TGTGCCAGCAGCCCACTAGCGGGAGTTTCCGATGAGCAGTTCTTC
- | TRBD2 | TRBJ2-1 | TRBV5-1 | CASSSRTSNEQFF | TGCGCCAGCAGCAGTCGGACTAGCAATGAGCAGTTCTTC